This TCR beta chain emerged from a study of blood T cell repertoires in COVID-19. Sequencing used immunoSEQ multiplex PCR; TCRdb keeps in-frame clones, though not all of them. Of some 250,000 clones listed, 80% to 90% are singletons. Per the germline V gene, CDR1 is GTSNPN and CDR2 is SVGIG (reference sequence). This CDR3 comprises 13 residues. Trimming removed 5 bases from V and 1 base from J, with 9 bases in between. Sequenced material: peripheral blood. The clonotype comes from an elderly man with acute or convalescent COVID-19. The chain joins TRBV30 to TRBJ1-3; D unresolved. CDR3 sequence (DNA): TGTGCCTGGGCCAGGATATCTGGAAACACCATATATTTT. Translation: CAWARISGNTIYF.